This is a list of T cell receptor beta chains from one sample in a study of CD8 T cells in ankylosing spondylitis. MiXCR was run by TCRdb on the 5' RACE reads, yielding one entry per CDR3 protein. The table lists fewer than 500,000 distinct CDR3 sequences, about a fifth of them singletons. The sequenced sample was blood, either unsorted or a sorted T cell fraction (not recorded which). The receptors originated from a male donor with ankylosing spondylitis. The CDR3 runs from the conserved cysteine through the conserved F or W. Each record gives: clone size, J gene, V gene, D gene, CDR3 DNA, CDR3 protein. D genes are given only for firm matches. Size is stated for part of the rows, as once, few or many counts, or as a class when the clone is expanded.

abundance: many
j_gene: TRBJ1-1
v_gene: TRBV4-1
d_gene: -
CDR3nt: TGCGCCAGCAGCCCCTTCTTGGCCCTACAGGGTGGGGCTTTCTTT
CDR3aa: CASSPFLALQGGAFF

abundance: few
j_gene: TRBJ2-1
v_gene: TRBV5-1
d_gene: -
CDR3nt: TGCGCCAGCAGCATGTCCGGGGCCCTGACGAATGAGCAGTTCTTC
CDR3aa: CASSMSGALTNEQFF

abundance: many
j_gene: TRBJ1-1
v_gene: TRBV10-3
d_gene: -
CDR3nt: TGTGCCATCAGTGTCGGGGGGAACACTGAAGCTTTCTTT
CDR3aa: CAISVGGNTEAFF

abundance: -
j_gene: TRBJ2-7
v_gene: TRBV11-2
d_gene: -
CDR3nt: TGTGCCAGCAGCTCCGACCCGACGGGAGCCTACGAGCAGTACTTC
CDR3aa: CASSSDPTGAYEQYF

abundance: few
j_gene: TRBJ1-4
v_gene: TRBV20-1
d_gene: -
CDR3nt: TGCAGTGCTAGCCCGATGGGGGCTGATGAAAAACTGTTTTTT
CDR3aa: CSASPMGADEKLFF

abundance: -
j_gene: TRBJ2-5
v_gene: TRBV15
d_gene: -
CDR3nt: TGTGCCACCAGCAGAGATCTGGGGGTAGAAGAGACCCAGTACTTC
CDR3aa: CATSRDLGVEETQYF

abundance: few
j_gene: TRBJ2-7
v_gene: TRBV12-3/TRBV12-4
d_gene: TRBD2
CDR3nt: TGTGCCAGCAGTTCCCTGCTAGCGGGGTTCTACGAGCAGTACTTC
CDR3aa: CASSSLLAGFYEQYF

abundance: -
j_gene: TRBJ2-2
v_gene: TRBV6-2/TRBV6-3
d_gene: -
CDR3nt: TGTGCCAGCAGGGGCCCCGTCGGGGAGCTGTTTTTT
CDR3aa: CASRGPVGELFF

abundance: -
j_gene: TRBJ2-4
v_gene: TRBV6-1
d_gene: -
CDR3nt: TGTGCCAGCAGCAGAACAGGAGTAGCCAAAAACATTCAGTACTTC
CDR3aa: CASSRTGVAKNIQYF

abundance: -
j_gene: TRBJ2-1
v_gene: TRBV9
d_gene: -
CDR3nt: TGTGCCAGCAAGGGGTCGGACAATGAGCAGTTCTTC
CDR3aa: CASKGSDNEQFF

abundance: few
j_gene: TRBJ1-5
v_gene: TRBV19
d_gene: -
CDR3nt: TGTGCCAGTAGTAGGGACGAGGGGCAGCCCCAGCATTTT
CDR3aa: CASSRDEGQPQHF

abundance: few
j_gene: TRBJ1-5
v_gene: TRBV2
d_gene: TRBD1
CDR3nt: TGTGCCAGCAGTGCGGACAGGGGGCAGGGATGGCCCCAGCATTTT
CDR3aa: CASSADRGQGWPQHF

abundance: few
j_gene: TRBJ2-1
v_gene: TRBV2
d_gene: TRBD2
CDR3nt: TGTGCCAGCAGTGCGCTAGCGGGGGCCAATGAGCAGTTCTTC
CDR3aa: CASSALAGANEQFF

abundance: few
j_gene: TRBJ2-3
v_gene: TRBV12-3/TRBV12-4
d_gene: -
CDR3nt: TGTGCCAGCAGTTTGGAGATACGGGATACGCAGTATTTT
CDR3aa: CASSLEIRDTQYF

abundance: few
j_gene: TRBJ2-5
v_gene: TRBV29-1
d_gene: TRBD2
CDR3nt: TGCAGCGTTGGGGGAGGGGCGGCACAAGAGACCCAGTACTTC
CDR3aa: CSVGGGAAQETQYF

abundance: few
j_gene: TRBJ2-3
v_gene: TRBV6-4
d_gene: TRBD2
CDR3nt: TGTGCCAGCAGCTTGACGGGAGGGGAAACAGATACGCAGTATTTT
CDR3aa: CASSLTGGETDTQYF

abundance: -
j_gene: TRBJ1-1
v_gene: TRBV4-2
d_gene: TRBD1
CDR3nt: TGTGCCAGCAGCCGGGATGGGACAGGGGGCTCTGAAGCTTTCTTT
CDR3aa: CASSRDGTGGSEAFF

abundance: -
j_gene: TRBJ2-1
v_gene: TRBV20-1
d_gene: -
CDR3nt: TGCAGTCAGACTCGCGGGATGAGCTCCTACAATGAGCAGTTCTTC
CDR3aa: CSQTRGMSSYNEQFF

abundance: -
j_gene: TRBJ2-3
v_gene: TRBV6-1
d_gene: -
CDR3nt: TGTGCCAGCAAAGAGATCCTTAGCACAGATACGCAGTATTTT
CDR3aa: CASKEILSTDTQYF

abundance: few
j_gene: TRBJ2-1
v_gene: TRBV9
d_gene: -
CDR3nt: TGTGCCAGCAATTTGGGAGGACACTCCTACAATGAGCAGTTCTTC
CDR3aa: CASNLGGHSYNEQFF

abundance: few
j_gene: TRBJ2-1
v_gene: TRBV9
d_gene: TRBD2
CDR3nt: TGTGCCAGCAGCGTACAGGGGACTAGGTCTTTTGAGCAGTTCTTC
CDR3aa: CASSVQGTRSFEQFF

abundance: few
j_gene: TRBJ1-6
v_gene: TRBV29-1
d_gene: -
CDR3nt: TGCAGCGTTGGTCCGGACTATAATTCACCCCTCCACTTT
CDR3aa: CSVGPDYNSPLHF

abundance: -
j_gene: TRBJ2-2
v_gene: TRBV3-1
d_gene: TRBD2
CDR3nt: TGTGCCAGCAGCCAAGATCCGACGGGAGGGCGTTGGGCCGGGGAGCTGTTTTTT
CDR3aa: CASSQDPTGGRWAGELFF

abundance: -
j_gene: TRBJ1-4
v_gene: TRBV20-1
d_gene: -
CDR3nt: TGCAGTGCTAGCTCCCGGCCCAGAGATGAAAAACTGTTTTTT
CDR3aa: CSASSRPRDEKLFF

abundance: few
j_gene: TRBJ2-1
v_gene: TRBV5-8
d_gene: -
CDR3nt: TGTGCCAGCAGCGCCCTGCGGCTAGCTTTCAATGAGCAGTTCTTC
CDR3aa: CASSALRLAFNEQFF

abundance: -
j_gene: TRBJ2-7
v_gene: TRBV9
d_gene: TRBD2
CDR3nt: TGTGCCAGCAGCGCCCGACTAGCGGGAGGGGTCGAGCAGTACTTC
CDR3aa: CASSARLAGGVEQYF

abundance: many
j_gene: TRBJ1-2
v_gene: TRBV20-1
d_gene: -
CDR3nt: TGCAGTGCTGATGCGACAGGACGAGATGGCTACACCTTC
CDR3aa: CSADATGRDGYTF

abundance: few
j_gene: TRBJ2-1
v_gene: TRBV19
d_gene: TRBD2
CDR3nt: TGTGCCAGTACGTCTAGCGGGAGCTATGAGCAGTTCTTC
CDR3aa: CASTSSGSYEQFF

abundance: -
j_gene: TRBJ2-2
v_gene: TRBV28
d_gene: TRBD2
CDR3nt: TGTGCCAGCAGTTTAGCGGGAGGGTACACCGGGGAGCTGTTTTTT
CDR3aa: CASSLAGGYTGELFF

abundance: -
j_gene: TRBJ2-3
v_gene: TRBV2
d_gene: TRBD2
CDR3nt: TGTGCCAGCAGTGAAGCCCGCGGGGGGGCGGGAGTCCTGTATTTT
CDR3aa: CASSEARGGAGVLYF

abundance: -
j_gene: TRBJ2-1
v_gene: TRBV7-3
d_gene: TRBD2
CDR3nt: TGTGCCAGCAGCCTGGGACTAGCGGGAGCCCCCTACAATGAGCAGTTCTTC
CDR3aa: CASSLGLAGAPYNEQFF

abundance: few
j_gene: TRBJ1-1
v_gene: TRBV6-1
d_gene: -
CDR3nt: TGTGCCAGCAGTCCCCAGGCGGAGAACACTGAAGCTTTCTTT
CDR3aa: CASSPQAENTEAFF

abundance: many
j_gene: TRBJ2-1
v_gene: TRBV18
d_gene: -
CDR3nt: TGTGCCAGCTCACCAATAAGGGGCGGCGAGTTCTTC
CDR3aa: CASSPIRGGEFF

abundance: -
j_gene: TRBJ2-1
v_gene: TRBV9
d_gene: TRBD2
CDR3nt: TGTGCCAGCAGCGTCACCGGGACTAGCGGGAGAAGTGAGCAGTTCTTC
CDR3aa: CASSVTGTSGRSEQFF

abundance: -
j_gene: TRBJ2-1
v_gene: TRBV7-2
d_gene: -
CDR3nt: TGTGCCAGCAGCTTACGGTTGAACGTGAACAATGAGCAGTTCTTC
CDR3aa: CASSLRLNVNNEQFF

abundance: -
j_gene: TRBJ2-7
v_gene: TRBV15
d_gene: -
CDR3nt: TGTGCCACCAGCGGGGCGGGTCACTACGAGCAGTACTTC
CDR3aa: CATSGAGHYEQYF

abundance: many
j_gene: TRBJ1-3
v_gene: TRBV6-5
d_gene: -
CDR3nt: TGTGCCAGCAGAGACAGAAGAAACACCATATATTTT
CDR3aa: CASRDRRNTIYF

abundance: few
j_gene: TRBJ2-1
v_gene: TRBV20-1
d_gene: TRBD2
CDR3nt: TGCAGTGCTAGCGTCGGACTAGCGGGTTTCCCGGGTGAGCAGTTCTTC
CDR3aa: CSASVGLAGFPGEQFF

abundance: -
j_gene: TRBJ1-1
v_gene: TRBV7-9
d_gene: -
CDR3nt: TGTGCCAGCAGCCGCATCAGGGGAAGAAGGACTGAAGCTTTCTTT
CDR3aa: CASSRIRGRRTEAFF

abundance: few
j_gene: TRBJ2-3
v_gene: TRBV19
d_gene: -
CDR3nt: TGTGCCAGTAGCATGAGTTGGGAAGAGGTGACAGATACGCAGTATTTT
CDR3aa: CASSMSWEEVTDTQYF

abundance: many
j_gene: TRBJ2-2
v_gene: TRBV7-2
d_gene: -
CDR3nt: TGTGCCAGCAGCTTAGTGGGACTGGGGGAGCTGTTTTTT
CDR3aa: CASSLVGLGELFF

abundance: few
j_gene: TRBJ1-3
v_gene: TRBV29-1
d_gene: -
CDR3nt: TGCAGCGTTGACGCTGGGTCTGGAAACACCATATATTTT
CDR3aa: CSVDAGSGNTIYF

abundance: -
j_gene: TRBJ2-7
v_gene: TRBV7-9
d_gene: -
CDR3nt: TGTGCCAGCAGTTTTAGACCCGCCGTCTCCTACGAGCAGTACTTC
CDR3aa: CASSFRPAVSYEQYF

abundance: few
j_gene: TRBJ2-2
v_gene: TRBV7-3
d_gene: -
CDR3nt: TGTGCCAGCAGCCCCCAGGGGTTGGACACCGGGGAGCTGTTTTTT
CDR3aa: CASSPQGLDTGELFF

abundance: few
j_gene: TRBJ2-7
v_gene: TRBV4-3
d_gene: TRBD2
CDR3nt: TGCGCCAGCAGCCAAGATAGCGGGACCTACGAGCAGTACTTC
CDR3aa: CASSQDSGTYEQYF

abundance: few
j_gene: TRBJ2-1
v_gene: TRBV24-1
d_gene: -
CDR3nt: TGTGCCACCACCTCAGCGATAGGTGAGCAGTTCTTC
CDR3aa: CATTSAIGEQFF

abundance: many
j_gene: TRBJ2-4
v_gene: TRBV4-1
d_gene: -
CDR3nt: TGCGCCAGCAGCCAAGAAGGGGGAGGGGGCCAGTACTTC
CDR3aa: CASSQEGGGGQYF

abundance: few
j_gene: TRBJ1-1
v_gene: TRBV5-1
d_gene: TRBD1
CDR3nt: TGCGCCAGCAGCTTGGGGGACAGGGATATGACTGAAGCTTTCTTT
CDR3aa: CASSLGDRDMTEAFF

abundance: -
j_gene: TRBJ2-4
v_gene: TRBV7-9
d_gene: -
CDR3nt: TGTGCCAGCCTACCGGGGCAGGGTGACAAAAACATTCAGTACTTC
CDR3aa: CASLPGQGDKNIQYF

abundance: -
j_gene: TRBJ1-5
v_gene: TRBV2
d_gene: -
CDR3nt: TGTGCCAGCAGATACAGTACTAATCAGCCCCAGCATTTT
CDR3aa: CASRYSTNQPQHF

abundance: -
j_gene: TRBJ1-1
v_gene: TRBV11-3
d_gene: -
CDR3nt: TGTGCCAGCAGCTTGAGACGGGCGGACACTGAAGCTTTCTTT
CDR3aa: CASSLRRADTEAFF

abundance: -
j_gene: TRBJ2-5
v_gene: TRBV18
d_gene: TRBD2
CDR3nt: TGTGCCAGCTCACCACCGGCGGGAGACCCGGGGGCCCAGTACTTC
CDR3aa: CASSPPAGDPGAQYF

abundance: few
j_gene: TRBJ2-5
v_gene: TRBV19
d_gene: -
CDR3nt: TGTGCCAGCAGGAGTCGGGGACAAGAGACCCAGTACTTC
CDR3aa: CASRSRGQETQYF